These 3 T cell receptor beta chains originate from one sample sequenced in a study of CD8 T cells in Susac syndrome. It was with random hexamers that about 0.45 to 1 ug RNA was reverse transcribed. TCRdb processed the immunoSEQ multiplex PCR reads anew with MiXCR; each CDR3 protein has one entry. The data show 95,000 to 150,000 distinct CDR3 sequences, just under 95% seen once. The sample consisted of CD4+ T cells from PBMCs. These receptors all come from a human donor in good health.

The chain employs TRBV10-3 and TRBJ2-5; D gene unclear. The germline V gene has CDR1 ENHRY and CDR2 SYGVKD. CDR3 size: 13 residues. Trimming stripped 10 bases from V and 3 bases from J, with 15 bases between. The CDR3 bases are TGTGCCACTACTCCCGGGTCAGAAGAGACCCAGTACTTC. Protein sequence: CATTPGSEETQYF.

This clonotype appeared a few times. Mismatch with germline at one junction end may stem from a read error. The chain is built from TRBV29-1 and TRBJ1-1; D is unclear. CDR3 length: 12 amino acids. Germline V lookup: CDR1 SQVTM, CDR2 ANQGSEA. The CDR3 DNA reads as TGCAGCGGAGTACAACCGAACGCTGAAGCTTTCTTT. It codes for CSGVQPNAEAFF.

V usage is TRBV28 and J usage is TRBJ2-1; 10 bases align to TRBD2. Germline CDR1 is MDHEN and CDR2 is SYDVKM. The V and J ends lost 8 bases and 8 bases, in that order; junction bases with no gene match: 18. CDR3 length equals 17 residues. CDR3 nucleotide sequence: TGTGCCAGCGAGTTTATGCCCGCTAGCGGGAGCGGATATGAGCAGTTCTTC. Protein: CASEFMPASGSGYEQFF.